The next 29 T cell receptor beta chains were all read from a single sample in a study of early T cells in non-severe SARS-CoV-2 infection. Via MiXCR, TCRdb re-called the 5' RACE reads, giving one row per CDR3 protein. The repertoire holds about 77,000 distinct CDR3 sequences, with roughly 9.6% as singletons. Input material: whole blood. The receptor source for this set is an adult who was a healthcare worker with PCR-confirmed SARS-CoV-2 infection or an uninfected control (not recorded which).

This clonotype was observed at least ten times. The chain links TRBV19 to TRBJ1-5; D possibly corresponds to TRBD1 (6 bases). Trimming shortened V by 5 bases and J by 7 bases, and 15 bases separated the two germline ends. Germline V gives CDR1 LNHDA, CDR2 SQIVND (reference sequence). This CDR3 has 14 amino acids. Here the CDR3 DNA reads TGTGCCAGTAGTTTCCTGGACAGCCAACAGCCCCAGCATTTT. Translated, it gives CASSFLDSQQPQHF.

This clonotype has a count of ten or more. The chain is built from TRBV19 and TRBJ2-7; D perhaps matches TRBD2 (6 bases). The CDR3 spans 15 residues. Germline CDR1 reads LNHDA; CDR2 reads SQIVND (reference sequence). Between the trimmed V and J ends, which lost 5 bases and 7 bases, there was a span of 21 bases. DNA for the CDR3: TGTGCCAGTAGTGCGCTAGAGGGAGGCTCTCGGGAGCAGTACTTC. Residues: CASSALEGGSREQYF.

This clonotype was observed many times. The chain combines TRBV7-6 with TRBJ1-5; the D is unclear. The CDR3 contains 13 residues. The V end lost 3 bases, the J end lost 3 bases, and 6 bases lay between the germline ends. Germline assignment: CDR1 SGHVS and CDR2 FNYEAQ. The CDR3 DNA sequence: TGTGCCAGCAGCTTCGGAGACAATCAGCCCCAGCATTTT. Residues: CASSFGDNQPQHF.

This clonotype was counted ten times or more. The chain joins TRBV27 to TRBJ2-7, with a tentative D call TRBD1 (7 bases). The CDR3 runs 14 residues. Germline loops: CDR1 MNHEY, CDR2 SMNVEV (reference sequence). V gave up 3 bases and J gave up 3 bases, with 12 bases separating them. The CDR3 region is CASSFRQGGYEQYF. CDR3 DNA sequence: TGTGCCAGCAGTTTCCGACAGGGAGGCTACGAGCAGTACTTC.

V gene TRBV14 combines with J gene TRBJ2-2; unclear D gene. Germline CDR1 SGHDN, CDR2 FVKESK. V lost 0 bases, J lost 7 bases, and 9 bases lay in between. This CDR3 contains 14 residues. The CDR3: CASSQEVSVGELFF. The CDR3 DNA sequence: TGTGCCAGCAGCCAAGAAGTATCGGTCGGGGAGCTGTTTTTT.

The V and J genes are TRBV28 and TRBJ2-1; D remains unclear. Per the germline V gene, CDR1 is MDHEN and CDR2 is SYDVKM. V was shortened by 5 bases and J by 7 bases, with 3 bases between the two germline ends. The CDR3 spans 10 residues. CDR3 DNA: TGTGCCAGCAGTCAGAATGAGCAGTTCTTC. Encoded protein: CASSQNEQFF.

This chain uses TRBV28 with TRBJ1-5, with no clear D. V was cut by 2 bases and J by 3 bases, with 8 bases left in between. The germline V gene encodes CDR1 MDHEN and CDR2 SYDVKM. The CDR3 runs to 14 residues. The CDR3 loop reads CASSLGQINQPQHF. The CDR3 DNA follows: TGTGCCAGCAGTTTAGGGCAGATCAATCAGCCCCAGCATTTT.

In this sample, this clonotype turned up many times. The genes are TRBV28 and TRBJ2-3; tentatively, D is TRBD2 (6 bases). Germline V gives CDR1 MDHEN, CDR2 SYDVKM. The CDR3 covers 15 residues. Between the trimmed V and J ends, which lost 5 bases and 0 bases, there was a span of 12 bases. Written as DNA, the CDR3 is TGTGCCAGCAGTGCCGAGCGGGCTAGCACAGATACGCAGTATTTT. It codes for CASSAERASTDTQYF.

There are many counts of this clonotype. The V call is TRBV11-2, the J call TRBJ2-7, with 10 bases fitting TRBD2. This CDR3 region has 18 residues. Per the germline V gene, CDR1 is SGHAT and CDR2 is FQNNGV. The V segment lost 1 base and the J segment 6 bases; nucleotides outside the gene matches: 15. The CDR3, as DNA: TGTGCCAGCAGCTTAGGTTCTGACGGGACTAGCGCTGTGGGCGAGCAGTACTTC. Translation gives CASSLGSDGTSAVGEQYF.

This clonotype was detected only a few times. The CDR3 DNA sequence: TGTGCCAGCAGCTTAGGAGGCGGGACGGGTGAAAAACTGTTTTTT. Translation gives CASSLGGGTGEKLFF. The chain links TRBV7-9 to TRBJ1-4; maybe TRBD1 (5 bases). CDR3 length: 15 amino acids. Trimming took off 1 base at V and 7 bases at J, with 13 bases between the two ends. CDR1 is SEHNR and CDR2 is FQNEAQ in the germline V gene (reference sequence).

This clonotype was counted many times. The rearrangement links TRBV6-6 to TRBJ1-3, with D possibly matching TRBD1 (6 bases). V was trimmed by 5 bases and J by 4 bases, leaving 12 bases between them. The CDR3 has 14 residues. Germline CDR1 MNHNY, CDR2 SVGAGI (reference sequence). The CDR3: CASSNTGPGNTIYF. CDR3 nucleotide sequence: TGTGCCAGCAGTAACACAGGGCCCGGAAACACCATATATTTT.

This clonotype occurred many times. The chain uses TRBV4-1 and TRBJ1-5; TRBD1 might be the D (5 bases). The V gene lost 0 bases and the J gene lost 0 bases, with 18 bases spanning the gap. The CDR3 is made up of 19 amino acids. The germline gives CDR1 MGHRA, CDR2 YSYEKL. The CDR3 sequence is CASSQDFSWQGNSNQPQHF. For the CDR3, the DNA is TGCGCCAGCAGCCAAGATTTTAGCTGGCAGGGCAATAGCAATCAGCCCCAGCATTTT.

The table lists this clonotype with many counts. The chain links TRBV30 to TRBJ1-6, with D possibly matching TRBD1 (5 bases). Germline V lookup: CDR1 GTSNPN, CDR2 SVGIG (reference sequence). The CDR3 is made up of 17 amino acids. V gave up 0 bases and J gave up 0 bases, with 12 bases separating them. For the CDR3, the DNA is TGTGCCTGGAGTGTACCCCGGGGGAGCTCCTATAATTCACCCCTCCACTTT. Translating gives CAWSVPRGSSYNSPLHF.

V gene TRBV28 combines with J gene TRBJ2-5; D is uncertain. The CDR3 loop spans 13 amino acids. Trimming left V 4 bases short and J 5 bases short, with 11 bases between. Germline CDR1 and CDR2: MDHEN and SYDVKM. CDR3 nucleotide sequence: TGTGCCAGCAGTTCGGACCCCCCGGAGACCCAGTACTTC. Translation: CASSSDPPETQYF.

Many counts were recorded for this clonotype. This chain joins TRBV2 and TRBJ1-1, with no clear D. The V gene lost 3 bases and the J gene lost 3 bases, with 5 bases spanning the gap. This CDR3 comprises 12 residues. Germline V lookup: CDR1 SNHLY, CDR2 FYNNEI. As DNA, the CDR3 is TGTGCCAGCAGTGACACAGACACTGAAGCTTTCTTT. It is translated as CASSDTDTEAFF.

This clonotype was detected many times. This CDR3 is CASRGGQETQYF. DNA of the CDR3: TGCGCCAGCAGGGGCGGTCAAGAGACCCAGTACTTC. This chain connects TRBV23-1 to TRBJ2-5, with D unresolved. TRBV23-1 is marked as an open reading frame, function uncertain. The CDR3 covers 12 residues. V shed 6 bases and J shed 2 bases, with 7 bases lying between them.

This clonotype was found a few times. This rearrangement joins TRBV27 to TRBJ1-4; possible D gene TRBD1, 5 bases. Between the trimmed V and J ends, which lost 4 bases and 6 bases, there was a span of 15 bases. CDR1 is MNHEY, CDR2 SMNVEV, per germline (reference sequence). The CDR3 contains 15 residues. CDR3 DNA sequence: TGTGCCAGCAGTTCCGTCAGGGATGTGGATGAAAAACTGTTTTTT. Its protein product is CASSSVRDVDEKLFF.

The V call is TRBV2, the J call TRBJ1-4, with 7 bases fitting TRBD1. Looked up from germline, CDR1 is SNHLY and CDR2 is FYNNEI. J lost 0 bases, V lost 6 bases, and 7 bases had no gene match. The CDR3 has 16 amino acids. CDR3 DNA sequence: TGTGCCAGCAGGTACCAACAGGGGTCAACTAATGAAAAACTGTTTTTT. This encodes CASRYQQGSTNEKLFF.

The chain is built from TRBV2 and TRBJ2-1; D is unresolved. From germline, CDR1 is SNHLY and CDR2 FYNNEI. Trimming left V 7 bases short and J 4 bases short, with 17 bases between. This CDR3 is built from 15 residues. CDR3 region: CASNRPGRQYNEQFF. Here the CDR3 DNA reads TGTGCCAGCAATCGCCCCGGCAGGCAGTACAATGAGCAGTTCTTC.

This clonotype was detected ten times or more. The chain uses TRBV6-5 and TRBJ2-3; 11 positions agree with TRBD2. Germline lookup yields CDR1 MNHEY and CDR2 SVGAGI. Trimming removed 2 bases from V and 6 bases from J; junction bases left unmatched: 4. This CDR3 is 15 amino acids long. The chain's CDR3 is CASSYGSGRADTQYF. The CDR3 bases are TGTGCCAGCAGTTACGGTAGCGGGAGGGCCGATACGCAGTATTTT.

This chain connects TRBV9 to TRBJ2-2; D ambiguous. V lost 0 bases, J lost 4 bases, and 4 bases lay in between. Per germline, CDR1 SGDLS and CDR2 YYNGEE. The CDR3 is 13 residues long. CDR3 residues: CASSVGPTGELFF. CDR3 bases: TGTGCCAGCAGCGTAGGGCCCACCGGGGAGCTGTTTTTT. The whole variable domain, remainder taken from reference TRBV9 and TRBJ2-2, is DSGVTQTPKHLITATGQRVTLRCSPRSGDLSVYWYQQSLDQGLQFLIQYYNGEERAKGNILERFSAQQFPDLHSELNLSSLELGDSALYFCASSVGPTGELFFGEGSRLTVL.

This clonotype was seen repeatedly, ten times or more. V gene TRBV24-1 combines with J gene TRBJ2-1; a possible D gene is TRBD1 (7 bases). Germline V gene lookup returns CDR1 KGHDR and CDR2 SFDVKD. Trimming shortened V by 5 bases and J by 0 bases, and 13 bases separated the two germline ends. The CDR3 extends over 16 amino acids. The CDR3 bases are TGTGCCACCAGTGGAGGGGGCGGGACCTCCTACAATGAGCAGTTCTTC. This sequence encodes CATSGGGGTSYNEQFF.

There are many counts of this clonotype. The chain joins TRBV10-1 to TRBJ2-2; the D is unclear. Germline V gene data show CDR1 as WNHNN and CDR2 as SYGVQD (reference sequence). This CDR3 has 13 residues. V was trimmed by 3 bases and J by 7 bases, leaving 9 bases between them. The CDR3 DNA sequence: TGCGCCAGCAGTGACTGGGTAGTCGGGGAGCTGTTTTTT. Protein product: CASSDWVVGELFF.

This clonotype was detected a few times. This chain links TRBV7-9 with TRBJ2-5; D may be TRBD1 (6 bases). Trimming pared 6 bases from V and 1 base from J, leaving 15 bases between. Germline V gene sequence: CDR1 SEHNR, CDR2 FQNEAQ (reference sequence). The CDR3 loop spans 15 amino acids. The DNA of the CDR3 is TGTGCCAGCAGTACAGGGTCTACGCTCCAAGAGACCCAGTACTTC. It specifies CASSTGSTLQETQYF.

This clonotype has more than one count but fewer than ten. The chain is built from TRBV9 and TRBJ1-2; no reliable D call. The V end lost 0 bases, the J end lost 4 bases, and 13 bases lay between the germline ends. CDR3 length: 15 amino acids. Germline V gene data show CDR1 as SGDLS and CDR2 as YYNGEE. In DNA, the CDR3 is TGTGCCAGCAGCGTAGATGGGGAAGAGGGCTATGGCTACACCTTC. This sequence encodes CASSVDGEEGYGYTF.

The genes are TRBV20-1 and TRBJ2-5; TRBD1 or TRBD2 may be the D gene (5 bases each). CDR3 length: 14 amino acids. V was cut by 5 bases and J by 7 bases, with 20 bases left in between. CDR1 is DFQATT, CDR2 SNEGSKA, per germline (reference sequence). CDR3 in amino acids: CSAEGPGPVGTQYF. In DNA, the CDR3 is TGCAGTGCTGAAGGTCCGGGACCGGTTGGGACCCAGTACTTC.

The gene calls are TRBV29-1 and TRBJ2-7; 8 bases are a match to TRBD1. The germline V gene has CDR1 SQVTM and CDR2 ANQGSEA. Losses at the gene ends were 4 bases for V and 2 bases for J; bases not matched to a gene: 1. The CDR3 is 12 amino acids. The CDR3 DNA sequence: TGCAGCGTTGGGGACAGGCCCTACGAGCAGTACTTC. Its translation is CSVGDRPYEQYF.

This clonotype has a single count. V usage is TRBV28 and J usage is TRBJ2-7; TRBD2 is a possible D gene (6 bases). The V and J ends lost 4 bases and 0 bases respectively, with 13 bases between them. Germline CDR1 MDHEN, CDR2 SYDVKM. The length of the CDR3 is 15 residues. This CDR3 is CASSSGLNLSYEQYF. The CDR3 nucleotides read TGTGCCAGCAGTTCGGGACTGAATCTCTCCTACGAGCAGTACTTC.

This clonotype was seen repeatedly, ten times or more. The rearrangement links TRBV4-2 to TRBJ2-7; TRBD2 might be the D (6 bases). With 5 bases removed from V and 3 bases from J, the gap between germline ends came to 11 bases. The CDR3 contains 13 residues. CDR1 and CDR2 from the germline V gene are LGHNA and YNFKEQ. The CDR3 region is CASSFGLNYEQYF. The CDR3 DNA sequence: TGTGCCAGCAGCTTTGGACTAAACTACGAGCAGTACTTC.